The 12 T cell receptor beta chains below all came from one sample that was sequenced in a study of cytomegalovirus exposure and HLA in healthy donors. Use of 60 Vbeta and 13 Jbeta primers characterized the PCR. Profiling relied on immunoSEQ multiplex PCR, and the TCRdb table lists in-frame clones only, not all of them. The table has 95,000 to 110,000 clones, 78% seen once. The sample comprised PBMCs. Source of these receptors: a woman between 40 and 50 years old in good health and CMV-seronegative.

This clone came up a few times. The chain is built from TRBV7-8 and TRBJ2-7, with 8 bases fitting TRBD1. CDR1 and CDR2 from the germline V gene are SGHVS and FQNEAQ. The CDR3 loop spans 14 amino acids. V lost 5 bases to trimming and J lost 5 bases; unmatched junction nucleotides: 8. In DNA, the CDR3 is TGTGCCAGCAGCCCAACCCAGGGGGCTGACGAGCAGTACTTC. Its translation is CASSPTQGADEQYF. The variable domain in full, with the rest retrieved from reference TRBV7-8 and TRBJ2-7, is GAGVSQSPRYKVAKRGQDVALRCDPISGHVSLFWYQQALGQGPEFLTYFQNEAQLDKSGLPSDRFFAERPEGSVSTLKIQRTQQEDSAVYLCASSPTQGADEQYFGPGTRLTVT.

The rearrangement links TRBV28 to TRBJ1-6, with 7 positions matching TRBD1. The CDR3 has 14 amino acids. Trimming took 4 bases from V and 10 from J; bases not matched to a gene: 7. Germline loops: CDR1 MDHEN, CDR2 SYDVKM. The CDR3 region has the DNA TGTGCCAGCAGTTCTACAGGGGTACAATCACCCCTCCACTTT. This translates into CASSSTGVQSPLHF.

This chain uses TRBV25-1 with TRBJ2-1; 12 bases align to TRBD2. The germline V gene encodes CDR1 MGHDK and CDR2 SYGVNS. The CDR3 covers 18 residues. The V gene end was trimmed by 6 bases and the J gene end by 6 bases; junction bases not matched to a gene: 15. CDR3 sequence (DNA): TGTGCCAGCAGCACAACATACGGACTAGCGGGAAATTCCAATGAGCAGTTCTTC. Protein: CASSTTYGLAGNSNEQFF. Variable domain in full (rest from reference TRBV25-1 and TRBJ2-1): EADIYQTPRYLVIGTGKKITLECSQTMGHDKMYWYQQDPGMELHLIHYSYGVNSTEKGDLSSESTVSRIRTEHFPLTLESARPSHTSQYLCASSTTYGLAGNSNEQFFGPGTRLTVL.

This chain links TRBV28 with TRBJ1-2, with D possibly matching TRBD1 (6 bases). Germline CDR1 MDHEN, CDR2 SYDVKM. V gave up 3 bases and J gave up 3 bases, with 23 bases separating them. The CDR3 is 18 amino acids. CDR3 DNA: TGTGCCAGCAGTTTCGGCCCCTACTCTGACAGGTTGTACTATGGCTACACCTTC. As protein: CASSFGPYSDRLYYGYTF.

This clone turned up a few times. The chain employs TRBV6-1 and TRBJ1-5; perhaps TRBD1 as D (5 bases). V was trimmed by 1 base and J by 3 bases, leaving 13 bases between them. This CDR3 is 16 amino acids long. Germline values: CDR1 MNHNS, CDR2 SASEGT. As DNA, the CDR3 is TGTGCCAGCAGTGAAGAACCGGCAGGGATCAATCAGCCCCAGCATTTT. It yields the protein CASSEEPAGINQPQHF.

The rearrangement joins TRBV4-1 to TRBJ2-7; 9 bases agree with TRBD1. The CDR3 runs 17 residues. Trimming at V came to 0 bases and at J to 2 bases, leaving 8 bases not matched to a gene. Germline CDR1 reads MGHRA; CDR2 reads YSYEKL. CDR3 in DNA: TGCGCCAGCAGCCAAGAAGGTTGGGGGGACAGGGCCTACGAGCAGTACTTC. This encodes CASSQEGWGDRAYEQYF.

The chain employs TRBV5-5 and TRBJ1-5, with 9 bases aligning to TRBD1. The CDR3 sequence is 14 residues long. CDR1 and CDR2 from the germline V gene are SGHKS and YYEKEE (reference sequence). Trimming removed 2 bases from V and 6 bases from J; junction bases left unmatched: 3. CDR3 nucleotide sequence: TGTGCCAGCAGCTTCACAGGGGGCAGTCAGCCCCAGCATTTT. This codes for CASSFTGGSQPQHF. Based on the CDR3 plus reference TRBV5-5 and TRBJ1-5, the full variable domain is DAGVTQSPTHLIKTRGQQVTLRCSPISGHKSVSWYQQVLGQGPQFIFQYYEKEERGRGNFPDRFSARQFPNYSSELNVNALLLGDSALYLCASSFTGGSQPQHFGDGTRLSIL.

The chain combines TRBV7-9 with TRBJ1-5; D perhaps matches TRBD1 (5 bases). Deletions cut 5 bases from V and 6 bases from J, with 20 bases between. Germline CDR1 reads SEHNR; CDR2 reads FQNEAQ (reference sequence). The CDR3 has 16 amino acids. This CDR3 reads CASSATGAVTGQPQHF. In DNA, the CDR3 is TGTGCCAGCAGCGCCACAGGAGCCGTCACCGGTCAGCCCCAGCATTTT.

V is TRBV5-6 and J is TRBJ2-2, with D possibly matching TRBD1 (6 bases). CDR3 size: 15 residues. Between the trimmed V and J ends, which lost 1 base and 1 base, there was a span of 8 bases. In germline, CDR1 is SGHDT, CDR2 YYEEEE. CDR3 in amino acids: CASSLMTGNTGELFF. The CDR3 DNA reads TGTGCCAGCAGCTTGATGACAGGGAACACCGGGGAGCTGTTTTTT.

In this sample, this clone turned up once. J is TRBJ1-1 and V is TRBV9; 7 bases align to TRBD1. Trimming removed 4 bases from V and 2 bases from J; junction bases left unmatched: 17. The CDR3 is 18 amino acids. Germline V CDR1 and CDR2: SGDLS, YYNGEE. The chain's CDR3 is CASSHSGDRISPNTEAFF. DNA of the CDR3: TGTGCCAGCAGCCATTCTGGGGACAGAATATCCCCCAACACTGAAGCTTTCTTT.

The V gene is TRBV15, the J gene TRBJ2-7; 9 bases align to TRBD2. Germline V lookup: CDR1 LNHNV, CDR2 YYDKDF (reference sequence). The CDR3 runs 14 residues. J gave up 5 bases and V 2 bases, and 4 bases lay outside the gene matches. DNA of the CDR3: TGTGCCACCAGCAGAAATAGCGGGAGCGACGAGCAGTACTTC. As protein: CATSRNSGSDEQYF.

Points on this clone: This specimen includes other DNA sequences encoding the same CDR3. This chain uses TRBV28 with TRBJ1-1; 7 positions agree with TRBD1. This CDR3 region has 16 residues. The trim removed 6 bases at V and 0 bases at J, leaving 10 bases unmatched. Germline CDR1 and CDR2: MDHEN and SYDVKM. The CDR3 is CASSVVQGKMNTEAFF. CDR3 in DNA: TGTGCCAGCAGCGTCGTACAGGGGAAAATGAACACTGAAGCTTTCTTT.